The 30 T cell receptor beta chains in this list originate from one sample, sequenced in a study of blood T cell repertoires in COVID-19. This table comes from immunoSEQ multiplex PCR, and its TCRdb copy is limited to in-frame clones, with some not included. The profile shows roughly 170,000 clones, 84% of them singletons. Sample: PBMCs or T cells enriched from blood (not recorded which). The source of these receptors is a man in his fifties or sixties who had recovered from COVID-19.

V usage is TRBV28 and J usage is TRBJ2-1, with a weak D call TRBD1 (5 bases). V was cut by 5 bases and J by 7 bases, with 15 bases left in between. CDR3 length: 14 residues. CDR1 and CDR2 from the germline V gene are MDHEN and SYDVKM. This chain's CDR3 is CASSLNGHQNEQFF. The DNA of the CDR3 is TGTGCCAGCAGTCTAAACGGACACCAAAATGAGCAGTTCTTC.

This clone was detected a few times. The chain uses TRBV4-2 and TRBJ2-5, with 9 bases identical to TRBD2. From germline, CDR1 is LGHNA and CDR2 YNFKEQ. The V and J ends lost 1 base and 1 base, in that order; junction bases with no gene match: 7. The CDR3 spans 17 residues. As DNA, the CDR3 is TGTGCCAGCAGCCAAGGAGTAGCGGGGGCCGTCCAAGAGACCCAGTACTTC. Encoded protein: CASSQGVAGAVQETQYF.

This clone was seen more than once but under ten times. V gene TRBV7-6 combines with J gene TRBJ2-2, with a weak D call TRBD1 (6 bases). CDR1 and CDR2 from the germline V gene are SGHVS and FNYEAQ. V was clipped by 5 bases and J by 0 bases, with 16 bases between them. The CDR3 extends over 17 amino acids. The chain's CDR3 is CASSPPAGTTNTGELFF. The CDR3 nucleotides are TGTGCCAGCAGCCCTCCTGCCGGGACAACGAACACCGGGGAGCTGTTTTTT.

The chain has TRBV18 and TRBJ2-5, with TRBD2 matching 12 bases. The germline V gene encodes CDR1 KGHSH and CDR2 LQKENI. The CDR3 sequence is 17 residues long. V was pared by 2 bases and J by 1 base, with 5 bases of the junction left unmatched. Here the CDR3 reads CASSPGRLAGVQETQYF. CDR3 coding DNA: TGTGCCAGCTCACCAGGGCGACTAGCGGGGGTCCAAGAGACCCAGTACTTC.

The chain has TRBV4-1 and TRBJ1-2; D is unresolved. Germline V gives CDR1 MGHRA, CDR2 YSYEKL. V lost 3 bases to trimming and J lost 5 bases, with 19 bases between them. The CDR3 is made up of 16 amino acids. The DNA for the CDR3 is TGCGCCAGCAGCCAGCTCCCCTCAGCGGGAGGGTATGGCTACACCTTC. Encoded protein: CASSQLPSAGGYGYTF.

The chain couples TRBV3-1 (or the pseudogene TRBV3-2) to TRBJ1-3, with 7 bases lining up with TRBD1. V lost 5 bases and J lost 1; bases outside the gene matches: 2. CDR1 and CDR2 (germline): LGHDT, YNNKEL (reference sequence). The CDR3 runs 14 residues. The CDR3 protein is CASSSGGSGNTIYF. The CDR3 bases are TGTGCCAGCAGCTCAGGGGGGTCTGGAAACACCATATATTTT.

The chain links TRBV10-2 to TRBJ1-5, with D uncertain. This CDR3 has 13 amino acids. Germline values: CDR1 WSHSY, CDR2 SAAADI. Trimming left V 8 bases short and J 3 bases short, with 11 bases between. CDR3 in amino acids: CASHGSPNQPQHF. The CDR3 DNA follows: TGCGCCAGCCACGGGTCCCCCAATCAGCCCCAGCATTTT.

This clone was seen more than once but under ten times. V usage is TRBV4-1 and J usage is TRBJ2-1; D possibly corresponds to TRBD2 (7 bases). The CDR3 consists of 18 residues. V was trimmed by 0 bases and J by 3 bases, leaving 18 bases between them. CDR1 is MGHRA, CDR2 YSYEKL, per germline. In DNA, the CDR3 is TGCGCCAGCAGCCAAGATTATCCCGGGGGGCTAGGCTACAATGAGCAGTTCTTC. It specifies CASSQDYPGGLGYNEQFF.

This chain uses TRBV10-2 with TRBJ1-6; TRBD1 agrees at 10 bases. Germline V gene sequence: CDR1 WSHSY, CDR2 SAAADI. The CDR3 has 15 residues. With V trimmed by 7 bases and J by 9 bases, 9 bases remained unmatched. The CDR3 loop reads CASMGTGAIGSPLHF. The CDR3 DNA follows: TGCGCCAGCATGGGGACAGGGGCGATTGGTTCACCCCTCCACTTT.

The chain has TRBV24-1 and TRBJ2-5, with TRBD2 as a possible D gene (5 bases). The CDR3 is 13 residues long. V was cut by 12 bases and J by 3 bases, with 16 bases left in between. CDR1 is KGHDR, CDR2 SFDVKD, per germline. CDR3 sequence (DNA): TGTGCCCCAGCCCGGGGTTCTAAAGAGACCCAGTACTTC. It translates to CAPARGSKETQYF.

The chain joins TRBV4-1 to TRBJ2-1; perhaps TRBD1 as D (5 bases). Trimming took off 4 bases at V and 2 bases at J, with 9 bases between the two ends. Germline CDR1 reads MGHRA; CDR2 reads YSYEKL. The CDR3 covers 14 residues. The CDR3 sequence is CASSPRQTYNEQFF. For the CDR3, the DNA is TGCGCCAGCAGCCCAAGACAGACCTACAATGAGCAGTTCTTC.

V is TRBV27 and J is TRBJ1-2; a weak D match, TRBD1 (6 bases). Per germline, CDR1 MNHEY and CDR2 SMNVEV (reference sequence). V was pared by 5 bases and J by 2 bases, with 21 bases between. The CDR3 is made up of 17 amino acids. This CDR3 is CASSKVLNRDFNYGYTF. CDR3 DNA: TGTGCCAGCAGTAAGGTCCTAAACAGGGATTTCAACTATGGCTACACCTTC.

This clone was detected once. This chain links TRBV10-3 with TRBJ1-1; 9 nucleotides agree with TRBD1. Germline assignment: CDR1 ENHRY and CDR2 SYGVKD. The junction had 3 bases not matched to a gene; V was cut back by 5 bases and J by 5 bases. This CDR3 region has 13 residues. The CDR3 spells CAISRQGGTEAFF. The CDR3 DNA is TGTGCCATCAGTCGACAGGGGGGGACTGAAGCTTTCTTT.

The chain carries TRBV29-1 and TRBJ2-3, with a tentative D call TRBD2 (5 bases). Germline V lookup: CDR1 SQVTM, CDR2 ANQGSEA. The CDR3 is made up of 15 amino acids. V lost 4 bases, J lost 6 bases, and 20 bases lay in between. DNA for the CDR3: TGCAGCGTTGTTTTGTTAGCGCAAAATACTGATACGCAGTATTTT. Translation gives CSVVLLAQNTDTQYF.

The chain links TRBV7-9 to TRBJ2-7; perhaps TRBD2 as D (5 bases). The V and J ends lost 6 bases and 3 bases respectively, with 12 bases between them. The CDR3 spans 13 residues. Germline loops: CDR1 SEHNR, CDR2 FQNEAQ (reference sequence). The CDR3 here is CASSPPAGYEQYF. For the CDR3, the DNA is TGTGCCAGCAGTCCACCGGCGGGCTACGAGCAGTACTTC.

The chain couples TRBV5-1 to TRBJ1-6, with D hard to call. V lost 0 bases to trimming and J lost 6 bases, with 7 bases between them. Germline V CDR1 and CDR2: SGHRS, YFSETQ. The length of the CDR3 is 14 residues. The CDR3 reads CASSLEHPNSPLHF. The CDR3 coding sequence is TGCGCCAGCAGCTTGGAACACCCTAATTCACCCCTCCACTTT. Based on the CDR3 plus reference TRBV5-1 and TRBJ1-6, the full variable domain is KAGVTQTPRYLIKTRGQQVTLSCSPISGHRSVSWYQQTPGQGLQFLFEYFSETQRNKGNFPGRFSGRQFSNSRSEMNVSTLELGDSALYLCASSLEHPNSPLHFGNGTRLTVT.

The V and J genes are TRBV19 and TRBJ1-5; unclear D gene. The germline CDR1 and CDR2 sequences are LNHDA and SQIVND (reference sequence). V was pared by 5 bases and J by 2 bases, with 25 bases between. The CDR3 loop spans 19 amino acids. CDR3: CASSSFGVTVDGGNQPQHF. The CDR3 bases are TGTGCCAGTAGTTCGTTTGGGGTTACAGTCGACGGGGGCAATCAGCCCCAGCATTTT.

V is TRBV9 and J is TRBJ1-3; no definite D call. The ends were cut back, 0 bases at V and 1 base at J, with 8 bases in the middle. The CDR3 is made up of 15 amino acids. Germline V gene sequence: CDR1 SGDLS, CDR2 YYNGEE. The CDR3 spells CASSVARGSGNTIYF. For the CDR3, the DNA is TGTGCCAGCAGCGTAGCTCGGGGATCTGGAAACACCATATATTTT.

V is TRBV3-1 (or the pseudogene TRBV3-2) and J is TRBJ1-5; TRBD1 is a possible D gene (5 bases). The germline V gene encodes CDR1 LGHDT and CDR2 YNNKEL (reference sequence). The CDR3 runs 13 residues. V was trimmed by 8 bases and J by 2 bases, leaving 10 bases between them. CDR3 region: CASGALGNQPQHF. The CDR3 region has the DNA TGTGCCAGCGGGGCTCTAGGCAATCAGCCCCAGCATTTT.

This rearrangement joins TRBV7-3 to TRBJ2-5, with TRBD2 identical over 7 bases. This CDR3 has 17 residues. V shed 3 bases, J shed 5 bases, and the junction held 15 bases outside the gene matches. CDR1 and CDR2 (germline): SGHTA, FQGTGA. The DNA for the CDR3 is TGTGCCAGCAGCTTTAATTCCGGACGCGGGGGTAGGGAGACCCAGTACTTC. This gives the protein CASSFNSGRGGRETQYF.

The chain joins TRBV5-1 to TRBJ1-2, with 7 bases aligning to TRBD1. Per the germline V gene, CDR1 is SGHRS and CDR2 is YFSETQ. The V segment lost 4 bases and the J segment 10 bases; nucleotides outside the gene matches: 13. This CDR3 is built from 14 residues. CDR3 loop: CASSLGQAAPHYTF. In nucleotides, the CDR3 is TGCGCCAGCAGCCTAGGACAGGCGGCGCCGCACTACACCTTC. Together with reference TRBV5-1 and TRBJ1-2, the CDR3 gives the full variable domain: KAGVTQTPRYLIKTRGQQVTLSCSPISGHRSVSWYQQTPGQGLQFLFEYFSETQRNKGNFPGRFSGRQFSNSRSEMNVSTLELGDSALYLCASSLGQAAPHYTFGSGTRLTVV.

The chain links TRBV28 to TRBJ1-2; 11 bases map to TRBD1. CDR3 length equals 12 residues. Germline V gene lookup returns CDR1 MDHEN and CDR2 SYDVKM. The J segment lost 8 bases and the V segment lost 6 bases, leaving 2 bases of the junction unmatched. As DNA, the CDR3 is TGTGCCAGCAGGGGGACAGGGGGGGGCTACACCTTC. As protein: CASRGTGGGYTF.

The sample holds a few counts of this clone. The chain uses TRBV3-1 (or the pseudogene TRBV3-2) and TRBJ1-1, with D unclear. Trimming shortened V by 0 bases and J by 4 bases, and 21 bases separated the two germline ends. In germline, CDR1 is LGHDT, CDR2 YNNKEL (reference sequence). This CDR3 has 18 residues. The chain's CDR3 is CASSQELAPVDGGTEAFF. In DNA form, the CDR3 reads TGTGCCAGCAGCCAAGAGTTGGCCCCAGTCGACGGCGGCACTGAAGCTTTCTTT.

The CDR3, as DNA: TGCGCCAGCAGCCAAGCCGGGGGGGCCGTCACCGGGGAGCTGTTTTTT. It encodes CASSQAGGAVTGELFF. The chain employs TRBV4-3 and TRBJ2-2; 8 nucleotides match TRBD2. The germline gives CDR1 LGHNA, CDR2 YSLEER. V lost 1 base and J lost 4; bases outside the gene matches: 5. This CDR3 region has 16 residues.

V gene TRBV11-3 combines with J gene TRBJ1-5, with TRBD1 as a possible D gene (6 bases). CDR1 is SGHNT, CDR2 YENEEA, per germline. This CDR3 has 18 amino acids. The V gene lost 5 bases and the J gene lost 4 bases, with 24 bases spanning the gap. The CDR3 coding sequence is TGTGCCAGCAGCCCGACCAACGGACAGCGACACTGGAATCAGCCCCAGCATTTT. Its protein product is CASSPTNGQRHWNQPQHF. The complete variable domain, with remaining parts taken from reference TRBV11-3 and TRBJ1-5, reads EAGVVQSPRYKIIEKKQPVAFWCNPISGHNTLYWYLQNLGQGPELLIRYENEEAVDDSQLPKDRFSAERLKGVDSTLKIQPAELGDSAVYLCASSPTNGQRHWNQPQHFGDGTRLSIL.

The gene calls are TRBV9 and TRBJ1-3; D is possibly TRBD1 (6 bases). The V and J ends lost 4 bases and 0 bases respectively, with 14 bases between them. Germline V gene sequence: CDR1 SGDLS, CDR2 YYNGEE. The length of the CDR3 is 16 residues. CDR3 amino acids: CASSRTGPRSGNTIYF. The CDR3 bases are TGTGCCAGCAGCCGCACAGGGCCCCGCTCTGGAAACACCATATATTTT.

V is TRBV28 and J is TRBJ2-6, with D unclear. Trimming took off 5 bases at V and 0 bases at J, with 5 bases between the two ends. Germline V lookup: CDR1 MDHEN, CDR2 SYDVKM. The CDR3 has 14 amino acids. CDR3 in amino acids: CASSEFSGANVLTF. CDR3 sequence (DNA): TGTGCCAGCAGTGAGTTCTCTGGGGCCAACGTCCTGACTTTC.

V usage is TRBV15 and J usage is TRBJ1-4; weak D call: TRBD1 (5 bases). The germline V gene encodes CDR1 LNHNV and CDR2 YYDKDF (reference sequence). CDR3 length: 15 residues. Trimming shortened V by 1 base and J by 5 bases, and 11 bases separated the two germline ends. This CDR3 reads CATSRAGGKNEKLFF. In nucleotides, the CDR3 is TGTGCCACCAGCAGAGCGGGGGGGAAAAATGAAAAACTGTTTTTT. The full variable domain, its missing parts supplied by reference TRBV15 and TRBJ1-4, is DAMVIQNPRYQVTQFGKPVTLSCSQTLNHNVMYWYQQKSSQAPKLLFHYYDKDFNNEADTPDNFQSRRPNTSFCFLDIRSPGLGDTAMYLCATSRAGGKNEKLFFGSGTQLSVL.

This chain links TRBV18 with TRBJ2-7; perhaps TRBD1 as D (6 bases). The CDR3 loop spans 14 amino acids. The V gene's germline CDR1 is KGHSH and CDR2 LQKENI. Trimming stripped 3 bases from V and 1 base from J, with 10 bases between. The CDR3 DNA reads as TGTGCCAGCTCACCCCTGAGGGGGTCCTACGAGCAGTACTTC. Residues: CASSPLRGSYEQYF. The complete variable domain, with remaining parts taken from reference TRBV18 and TRBJ2-7, reads NAGVMQNPRHLVRRRGQEARLRCSPMKGHSHVYWYRQLPEEGLKFMVYLQKENIIDESGMPKERFSAEFPKEGPSILRIQQVVRGDSAAYFCASSPLRGSYEQYFGPGTRLTVT.

This clone was seen only once. The CDR3 loop is CASSLTGGDLYNEQFF. The DNA for the CDR3 is TGTGCCAGCAGCTTGACAGGGGGCGATCTCTACAATGAGCAGTTCTTC. The genes are TRBV7-3 and TRBJ2-1; 10 nucleotides align to TRBD1. J gave up 3 bases and V 3 bases, and 5 bases lay outside the gene matches. CDR3 length: 16 amino acids. Germline-derived CDR1 and CDR2 are SGHTA and FQGTGA.